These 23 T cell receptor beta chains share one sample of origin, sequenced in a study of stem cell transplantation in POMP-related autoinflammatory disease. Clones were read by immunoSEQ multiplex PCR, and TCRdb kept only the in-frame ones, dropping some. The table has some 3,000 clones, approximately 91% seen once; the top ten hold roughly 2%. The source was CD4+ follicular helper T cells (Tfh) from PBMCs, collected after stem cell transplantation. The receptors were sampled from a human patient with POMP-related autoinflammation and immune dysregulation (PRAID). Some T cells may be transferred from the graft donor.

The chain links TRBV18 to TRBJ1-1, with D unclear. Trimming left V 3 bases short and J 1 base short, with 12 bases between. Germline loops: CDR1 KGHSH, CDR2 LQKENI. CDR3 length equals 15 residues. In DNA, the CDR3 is TGTGCCAGCTCACCTCGGACGGATAGGAACACTGAAGCTTTCTTT. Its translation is CASSPRTDRNTEAFF.

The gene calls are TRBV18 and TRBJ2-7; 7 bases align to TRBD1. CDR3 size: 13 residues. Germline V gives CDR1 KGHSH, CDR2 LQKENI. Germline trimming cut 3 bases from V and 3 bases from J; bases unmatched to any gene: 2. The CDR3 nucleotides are TGTGCCAGCTCACCTGACAGGGACTACGAGCAGTACGTC. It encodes CASSPDRDYEQYV.

CDR3 amino acids: CASSQGHYSGPDQPQHF. The CDR3 DNA follows: TGTGCCAGCAGCCAAGGTCATTATTCGGGGCCCGATCAGCCCCAGCATTTT. This rearrangement joins TRBV3-1 (or the pseudogene TRBV3-2) to TRBJ1-5; D possibly corresponds to TRBD1 (5 bases). Germline assignment: CDR1 LGHDT and CDR2 YNNKEL (reference sequence). This CDR3 is built from 17 residues. V was cut by 1 base and J by 5 bases, with 18 bases left in between.

CDR3 residues: CASSLGRGLAGEQYF. The CDR3 nucleotides are TGTGCCAGCAGCTTAGGACGGGGACTAGCGGGCGAGCAGTACTTC. This chain connects TRBV7-9 to TRBJ2-7, with 12 bases identical to TRBD2. Germline CDR1 and CDR2: SEHNR and FQNEAQ (reference sequence). The CDR3 has 15 residues. The V and J ends lost 1 base and 6 bases, in that order; junction bases with no gene match: 4.

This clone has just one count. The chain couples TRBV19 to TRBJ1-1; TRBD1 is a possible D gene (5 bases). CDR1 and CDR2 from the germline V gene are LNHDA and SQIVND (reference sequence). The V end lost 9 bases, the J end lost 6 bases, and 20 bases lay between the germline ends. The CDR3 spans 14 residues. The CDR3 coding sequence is TGTGCCAGCAATGGGGGTCAGGGATCGCCTGAAGCTTTCTTT. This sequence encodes CASNGGQGSPEAFF.

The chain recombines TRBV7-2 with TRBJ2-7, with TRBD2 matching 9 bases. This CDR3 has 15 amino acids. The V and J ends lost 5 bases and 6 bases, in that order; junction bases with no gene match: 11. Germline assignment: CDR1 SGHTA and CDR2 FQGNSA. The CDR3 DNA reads TGTGCCAGCAGCCGTGGCGGGAGGGCCTCGGGCGAGCAGTACTTC. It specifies CASSRGGRASGEQYF.

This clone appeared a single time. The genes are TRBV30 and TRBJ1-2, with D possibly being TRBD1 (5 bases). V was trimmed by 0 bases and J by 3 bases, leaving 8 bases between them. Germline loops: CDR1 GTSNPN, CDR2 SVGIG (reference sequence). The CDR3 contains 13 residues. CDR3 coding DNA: TGTGCCTGGAGTGTCGGGGGGGACTATGGCTACACCTTC. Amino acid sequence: CAWSVGGDYGYTF.

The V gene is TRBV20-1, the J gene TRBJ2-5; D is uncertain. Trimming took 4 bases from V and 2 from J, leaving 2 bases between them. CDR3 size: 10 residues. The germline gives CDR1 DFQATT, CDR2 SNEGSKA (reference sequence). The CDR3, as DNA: TGCAGTGCTATACAAGAGACCCAGTACTTC. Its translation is CSAIQETQYF.

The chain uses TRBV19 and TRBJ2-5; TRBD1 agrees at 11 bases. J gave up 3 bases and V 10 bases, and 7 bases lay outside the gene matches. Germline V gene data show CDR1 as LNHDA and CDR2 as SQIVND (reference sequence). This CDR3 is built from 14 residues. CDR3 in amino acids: CATKDRGLKETQYF. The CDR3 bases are TGTGCCACCAAGGACAGGGGGCTTAAAGAGACCCAGTACTTC. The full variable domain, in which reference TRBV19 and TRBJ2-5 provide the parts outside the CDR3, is DGGITQSPKYLFRKEGQNVTLSCEQNLNHDAMYWYRQDPGQGLRLIYYSQIVNDFQKGDIAEGYSVSREKKESFPLTVTSAQKNPTAFYLCATKDRGLKETQYFGPGTRLLVL.

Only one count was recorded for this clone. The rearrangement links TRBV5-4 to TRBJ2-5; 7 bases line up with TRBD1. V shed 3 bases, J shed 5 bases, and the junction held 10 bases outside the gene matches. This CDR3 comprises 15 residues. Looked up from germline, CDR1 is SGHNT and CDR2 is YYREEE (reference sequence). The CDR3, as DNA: TGTGCCAGCAGCTACAGGGGAGATGTTTCGGAGACCCAGTACTTC. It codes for CASSYRGDVSETQYF.

Written as DNA, the CDR3 is TGTGCCAGCAGCCGGTCCGGGACAGAGACCCAGTACTTC. Residues: CASSRSGTETQYF. V usage is TRBV7-3 and J usage is TRBJ2-5; D might be TRBD1 or TRBD2, each matching 5 bases. Germline CDR1 reads SGHTA; CDR2 reads FQGTGA. This CDR3 has 13 residues. Trimming took 5 bases from V and 4 from J, leaving 11 bases between them. Supplemented by reference TRBV7-3 and TRBJ2-5, the full variable domain reads GAGVSQTPSNKVTEKGKYVELRCDPISGHTALYWYRQSLGQGPEFLIYFQGTGAADDSGLPNDRFFAVRPEGSVSTLKIQRTERGDSAVYLCASSRSGTETQYFGPGTRLLVL.

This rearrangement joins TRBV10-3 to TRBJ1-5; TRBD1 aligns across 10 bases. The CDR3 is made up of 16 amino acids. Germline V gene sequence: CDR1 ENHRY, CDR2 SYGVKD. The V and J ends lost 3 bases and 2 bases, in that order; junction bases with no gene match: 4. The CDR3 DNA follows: TGTGCCATCAGTGATGGGGACAGGGGTGGCAATCAGCCCCAGCATTTT. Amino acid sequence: CAISDGDRGGNQPQHF.

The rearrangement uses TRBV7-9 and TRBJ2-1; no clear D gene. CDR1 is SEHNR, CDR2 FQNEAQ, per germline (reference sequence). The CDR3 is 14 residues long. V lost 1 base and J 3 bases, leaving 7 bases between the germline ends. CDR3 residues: CASSLDLSYNEQFF. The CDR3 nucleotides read TGTGCCAGCAGCTTAGACCTTAGCTACAATGAGCAGTTCTTC.

CDR3 amino acids: CASSPPTGRGETQYF. The CDR3 DNA follows: TGTGCCAGCAGCCCACCGACAGGGAGGGGAGAGACCCAGTACTTC. The chain combines TRBV5-8 with TRBJ2-5; D is possibly TRBD1 or TRBD2 (7 bases each). From germline, CDR1 is SGHTS and CDR2 YDEGEE. V was shortened by 4 bases and J by 4 bases, with 17 bases between the two germline ends. CDR3 size: 15 residues.

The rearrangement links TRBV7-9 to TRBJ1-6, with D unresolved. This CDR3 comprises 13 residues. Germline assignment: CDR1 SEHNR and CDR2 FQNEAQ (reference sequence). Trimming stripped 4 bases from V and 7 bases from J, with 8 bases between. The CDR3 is CASSSSSNSPLHF. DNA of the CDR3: TGTGCCAGCAGCTCGAGTTCCAATTCACCCCTCCACTTT. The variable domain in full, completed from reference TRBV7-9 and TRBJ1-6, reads DTGVSQNPRHKITKRGQNVTFRCDPISEHNRLYWYRQTLGQGPEFLTYFQNEAQLEKSRLLSDRFSAERPKGSFSTLEIQRTEQGDSAMYLCASSSSSNSPLHFGNGTRLTVT.

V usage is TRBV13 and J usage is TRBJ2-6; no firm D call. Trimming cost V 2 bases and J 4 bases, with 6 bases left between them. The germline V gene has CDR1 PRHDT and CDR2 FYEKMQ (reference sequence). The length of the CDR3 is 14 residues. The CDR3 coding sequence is TGTGCCAGCAGCTTACGTGGAGGGGCCAACGTCCTGACTTTC. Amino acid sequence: CASSLRGGANVLTF.

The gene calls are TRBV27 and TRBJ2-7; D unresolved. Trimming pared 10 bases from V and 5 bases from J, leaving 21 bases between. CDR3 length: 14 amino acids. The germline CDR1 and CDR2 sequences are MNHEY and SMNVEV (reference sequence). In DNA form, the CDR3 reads TGTGCCACCCGAAGTATTGACCGGGTAGACGAGCAGTACTTC. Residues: CATRSIDRVDEQYF.

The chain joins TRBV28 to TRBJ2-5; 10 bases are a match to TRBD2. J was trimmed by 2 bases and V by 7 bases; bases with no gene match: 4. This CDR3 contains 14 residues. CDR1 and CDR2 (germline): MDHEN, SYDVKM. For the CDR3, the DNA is TGTGCCAGCAAAGCGGGAGGGGTGCAAGAGACCCAGTACTTC. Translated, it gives CASKAGGVQETQYF.

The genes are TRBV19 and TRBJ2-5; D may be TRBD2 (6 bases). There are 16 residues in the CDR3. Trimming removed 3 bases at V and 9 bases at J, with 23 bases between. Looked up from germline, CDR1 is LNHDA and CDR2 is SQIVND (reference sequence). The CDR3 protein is CASSISSRQGAGPQYF. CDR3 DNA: TGTGCCAGTAGTATCTCCAGCAGGCAGGGTGCGGGGCCCCAGTACTTC.

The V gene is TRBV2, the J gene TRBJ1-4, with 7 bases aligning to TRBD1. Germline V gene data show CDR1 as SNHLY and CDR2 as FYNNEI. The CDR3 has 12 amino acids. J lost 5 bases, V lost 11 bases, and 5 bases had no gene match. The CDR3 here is CAGGQANEKLFF. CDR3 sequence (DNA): TGTGCCGGCGGACAGGCCAATGAAAAACTGTTTTTT.

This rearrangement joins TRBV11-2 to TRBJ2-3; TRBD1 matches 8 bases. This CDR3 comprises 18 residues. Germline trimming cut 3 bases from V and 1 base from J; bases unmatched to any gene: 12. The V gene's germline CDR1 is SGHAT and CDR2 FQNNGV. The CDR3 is CASSFLRRLTGGTDTQYF. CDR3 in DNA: TGTGCCAGCAGCTTCCTACGAAGGTTGACAGGGGGCACAGATACGCAGTATTTT.

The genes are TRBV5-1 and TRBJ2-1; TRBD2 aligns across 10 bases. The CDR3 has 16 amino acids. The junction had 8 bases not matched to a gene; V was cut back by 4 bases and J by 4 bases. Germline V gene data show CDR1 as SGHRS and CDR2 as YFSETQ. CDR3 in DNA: TGCGCCAGCAGCCACCCTAGCGGGGGAATTTACAATGAGCAGTTCTTC. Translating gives CASSHPSGGIYNEQFF.

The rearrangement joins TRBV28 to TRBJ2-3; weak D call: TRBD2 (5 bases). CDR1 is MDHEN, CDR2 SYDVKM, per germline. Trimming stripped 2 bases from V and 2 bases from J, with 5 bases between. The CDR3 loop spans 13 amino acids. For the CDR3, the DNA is TGTGCCAGCAGTTTAGACTACACAGATACGCAGTATTTT. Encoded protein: CASSLDYTDTQYF.